This T cell receptor beta chain was sequenced in a study of cytomegalovirus exposure and HLA in healthy donors. It was the roughly 110-subject validation cohort, separate from the roughly 700-subject first cohort, to which the donors belonged. The CDR3 extends over 13 amino acids. Trimming pared 3 bases from V and 7 bases from J, leaving 9 bases between. Germline assignment: CDR1 LNHDA and CDR2 SQIVND (reference sequence). Data came from immunoSEQ multiplex PCR; TCRdb stores just in-frame clones and leaves some out. The sample lists roughly 56,000 clones; around nine tenths were seen once. The study, taken as a whole, reports: Researchers catalogued around 150 TCR beta chains as cytomegalovirus-associated. It was confirmed in vitro that three of the CMV-associated chains were specific for CMV antigens.

In the case of this clone: Its antigen is not known.

The sample taken for sequencing was PBMCs. This clonotype was sampled from a woman aged 30 to 39 in good health and CMV-seronegative. The V gene is TRBV19, the J gene TRBJ2-2; D is undetermined. The DNA for the CDR3 is TGTGCCAGTAGTATCCCTATTGACGGGGAGCTGTTTTTT. This translates into CASSIPIDGELFF.